The 25 T cell receptor beta chains reported below all come from one sample, sequenced in a study of T cells in Graves' hyperthyroidism and ophthalmopathy. Amplified TCR beta CDR3 regions derived from RNA transcripts. First-round RT-PCR of the TCR CDR3 relied on the HTBI primer set. TCRdb processed the multiplex PCR reads anew with MiXCR; each CDR3 protein has one entry. The sample has hundreds of thousands of distinct CDR3 sequences; around 20% are singletons. The sequenced sample consisted of blood. These receptors originate from a man between 40 and 49 years old with Graves' ophthalmopathy.

V is TRBV5-1 and J is TRBJ1-5; 11 nucleotides agree with TRBD1. Unmatched junction bases numbered 8, after V lost 4 bases and J lost 5 bases. The CDR3 totals 16 residues. Germline CDR1 reads SGHRS; CDR2 reads YFSETQ. The CDR3 protein is CASSLSGTGGDQPQHF. For the CDR3, the DNA is TGCGCCAGCAGCCTCAGCGGGACAGGGGGGGATCAGCCCCAGCATTTT.

CDR3 nucleotides: TGTGCCAGCAGTTACCGGTGGCGCGGGGGGCTACAAGAGACCCAGTACTTC. Residues: CASSYRWRGGLQETQYF. The chain combines TRBV6-2 or TRBV6-3 with TRBJ2-5; 8 positions agree with TRBD2. Germline CDR1 reads MNHEY; CDR2 reads SVGEGT. V lost 2 bases, J lost 2 bases, and 10 bases stayed unmatched. The CDR3 spans 17 residues.

This clonotype was recorded a few times. J is TRBJ2-6 and V is TRBV2; 8 nucleotides align to TRBD2. Trimming took 8 bases from V and 0 from J; bases not matched to a gene: 3. CDR3 length equals 15 residues. The germline CDR1 and CDR2 sequences are SNHLY and FYNNEI. CDR3 nucleotide sequence: TGTGCCAGCCGGGAGGGGGACTCTGGGGCCAACGTCCTGACTTTC. It yields the protein CASREGDSGANVLTF. The full variable domain, rest sourced from reference TRBV2 and TRBJ2-6, is EPEVTQTPSHQVTQMGQEVILRCVPISNHLYFYWYRQILGQKVEFLVSFYNNEISEKSEIFDDQFSVERPDGSNFTLKIRSTKLEDSAMYFCASREGDSGANVLTFGAGSRLTVL.

This clonotype was counted once. This rearrangement joins TRBV6-2 or TRBV6-3 to TRBJ2-7; 7 bases fit TRBD2. The J call could be wrong; TRBJ2-1 is a better fit for the DNA end. The CDR3 length is 13 residues. Germline V gene lookup returns CDR1 MNHEY and CDR2 SVGEGT. CDR3 residues: CATRPSGTYEQFF. CDR3 nucleotide sequence: TGTGCCACTCGACCTAGCGGTACCTACGAGCAGTTCTTC.

This clonotype was seen many times. V gene TRBV18 combines with J gene TRBJ1-1; possibly TRBD1 for D (5 bases). Germline V lookup: CDR1 KGHSH, CDR2 LQKENI. Trimming took off 3 bases at V and 0 bases at J, with 11 bases between the two ends. The length of the CDR3 is 15 residues. CDR3 in amino acids: CASSPGTVLNTEAFF. The CDR3 coding sequence is TGTGCCAGCTCACCCGGGACGGTACTGAACACTGAAGCTTTCTTT.

This clonotype has more than one count but fewer than ten. V and J are TRBV19 and TRBJ2-7; TRBD2 agrees at 9 bases. Germline assignment: CDR1 LNHDA and CDR2 SQIVND (reference sequence). Trimming removed 6 bases from V and 4 bases from J; junction bases left unmatched: 10. The CDR3 has 15 residues. DNA of the CDR3: TGTGCCAGTAGCTTGGGGCCTAGCGGGATTTACGAGCAGTACTTC. Its protein product is CASSLGPSGIYEQYF.

In its sample, this clonotype was seen a few times. The chain is built from TRBV20-1 and TRBJ2-5, with a possible D match to TRBD1 (6 bases). Trimming took 5 bases from V and 3 from J, leaving 13 bases between them. The length of the CDR3 is 13 residues. The germline V gene has CDR1 DFQATT and CDR2 SNEGSKA (reference sequence). The CDR3, as DNA: TGCAGTGCTTGGACAGACCCGAAAGAGACCCAGTACTTC. Its translation: CSAWTDPKETQYF.

This clonotype appeared a few times. The chain recombines TRBV2 with TRBJ2-1, with 12 positions matching TRBD2. The ends lost 7 bases at V and 10 bases at J; junction bases unmatched: 8. CDR1 is SNHLY, CDR2 FYNNEI, per germline. This CDR3 region has 14 residues. The CDR3 loop reads CASTGTSGRTEQFF. As DNA, the CDR3 is TGTGCCAGCACCGGGACTAGCGGGCGAACAGAGCAGTTCTTC.

This clonotype was observed at least ten times. The chain carries TRBV6-2 or TRBV6-3 and TRBJ2-1; 7 bases line up with TRBD2. The CDR3 loop spans 15 amino acids. V gave up 7 bases and J gave up 6 bases; unmatched junction bases: 12. From germline, CDR1 is MNHEY and CDR2 SVGEGT. The CDR3: CASIAAGLLSNEQFF. CDR3 coding DNA: TGTGCCAGCATAGCAGCGGGGCTTCTGAGCAATGAGCAGTTCTTC.

The chain links TRBV20-1 to TRBJ2-5, with D possibly being TRBD1 (6 bases). The CDR3 covers 13 residues. Germline assignment: CDR1 DFQATT and CDR2 SNEGSKA (reference sequence). Trimming removed 5 bases from V and 3 bases from J, with 13 bases in between. The DNA of the CDR3 is TGCAGTGCTTCACCACAGGGTAAAGAGACCCAGTACTTC. Translated: CSASPQGKETQYF.

This clonotype was detected many times. This sequence joins TRBV18 and TRBJ1-5; the D is unclear. The V end lost 1 base, the J end lost 4 bases, and 8 bases lay between the germline ends. Germline loops: CDR1 KGHSH, CDR2 LQKENI. This CDR3 comprises 14 residues. The CDR3, as DNA: TGTGCCAGCTCACCACAGGTTGGTAATCAGCCCCAGCATTTT. Protein: CASSPQVGNQPQHF.

J is TRBJ2-3 and V is TRBV12-3 or TRBV12-4; TRBD2 might be the D (5 bases). The CDR3 covers 16 residues. Trimming removed 3 bases at V and 5 bases at J, with 18 bases between. The CDR3 nucleotides are TGTGCCAGCAGTTTTACACAATCTTACCGGGGAGATACGCAGTATTTT. This translates into CASSFTQSYRGDTQYF.

The chain links TRBV2 to TRBJ2-7; TRBD1 matches at 9 bases. The CDR3 consists of 15 residues. The trim removed 5 bases at V and 6 bases at J, leaving 11 bases unmatched. CDR1 is SNHLY and CDR2 is FYNNEI in the germline V gene. DNA of the CDR3: TGTGCCAGCAGTCTCCGGGACAGGGCTTTTGGCGAGCAGTACTTC. Protein sequence: CASSLRDRAFGEQYF. Supplemented by reference TRBV2 and TRBJ2-7, the full variable domain reads EPEVTQTPSHQVTQMGQEVILRCVPISNHLYFYWYRQILGQKVEFLVSFYNNEISEKSEIFDDQFSVERPDGSNFTLKIRSTKLEDSAMYFCASSLRDRAFGEQYFGPGTRLTVT.

The chain carries TRBV28 and TRBJ2-4; no definite D call. Germline V gene data show CDR1 as MDHEN and CDR2 as SYDVKM. The CDR3 is 14 amino acids. V was cut by 7 bases and J by 3 bases, with 13 bases left in between. CDR3 nucleotide sequence: TGTGCCAGCACCCAAGAACTGGTCAAAAACATTCAGTACTTC. Protein: CASTQELVKNIQYF. Drawing the rest from reference TRBV28 and TRBJ2-4, the complete variable domain is DVKVTQSSRYLVKRTGEKVFLECVQDMDHENMFWYRQDPGLGLRLIYFSYDVKMKEKGDIPEGYSVSREKKERFSLILESASTNQTSMYLCASTQELVKNIQYFGAGTRLSVL.

In this sample, this clonotype turned up a few times. This chain joins TRBV9 and TRBJ2-7, with 9 bases aligning to TRBD2. Per germline, CDR1 SGDLS and CDR2 YYNGEE. There are 16 residues in the CDR3. Germline trimming cut 1 base from V and 6 bases from J; bases unmatched to any gene: 11. CDR3 sequence: CASSVNAGGVRSEQYF. DNA for the CDR3: TGTGCCAGCAGCGTAAATGCGGGAGGGGTGCGTAGCGAGCAGTACTTC.

The chain combines TRBV5-1 with TRBJ1-6, with TRBD1 matching 7 bases. V dropped 7 bases and J dropped 6; count of bases not matched to a gene: 7. There are 14 residues in the CDR3. The germline V gene encodes CDR1 SGHRS and CDR2 YFSETQ. The CDR3 is CASRTGSLNSPLHF. Written as DNA, the CDR3 is TGCGCCAGCCGGACAGGCTCGCTTAATTCACCCCTCCACTTT.

The table lists this clonotype with a few counts. The CDR3 here is CSAPTLGPNTIYF. The CDR3 region has the DNA TGCAGTGCCCCGACTCTAGGGCCCAACACCATATATTTT. The chain carries TRBV20-1 and TRBJ1-3; no clear D gene. The CDR3 has 13 amino acids. Germline V gives CDR1 DFQATT, CDR2 SNEGSKA (reference sequence). Trimming removed 6 bases at V and 7 bases at J, with 16 bases between.

This clonotype was recorded a few times. The chain uses TRBV19 and TRBJ1-1; D may be TRBD1 (5 bases). Trimming took off 5 bases at V and 6 bases at J, with 19 bases between the two ends. This CDR3 spans 15 amino acids. CDR1 is LNHDA and CDR2 is SQIVND in the germline V gene (reference sequence). The CDR3 sequence: CASSPRARRAAEAFF. The DNA for the CDR3 is TGTGCCAGTAGTCCCAGGGCGCGCCGAGCGGCTGAAGCTTTCTTT.

J is TRBJ2-1 and V is TRBV4-1, with 7 bases identical to TRBD2. The CDR3 runs to 14 residues. Trimming at V came to 1 base and at J to 5 bases, leaving 2 bases not matched to a gene. The germline V gene has CDR1 MGHRA and CDR2 YSYEKL. The CDR3 nucleotides read TGCGCCAGCAGCCAAGTGGGGGGGGACAATGAGCAGTTCTTC. The encoded protein is CASSQVGGDNEQFF.

This clonotype turned up a few times. The chain recombines TRBV3-1 with TRBJ1-1; 8 nucleotides line up with TRBD1. The CDR3 covers 15 residues. Germline V gene lookup returns CDR1 LGHDT and CDR2 YNNKEL (reference sequence). Unmatched junction bases numbered 6, after V lost 1 base and J lost 5 bases. The CDR3 nucleotides read TGTGCCAGCAGCCAAGCGGGCAGGGGGCATACTGAAGCTTTCTTT. Protein: CASSQAGRGHTEAFF.

In the case of this clonotype: A much larger clone sits a single nucleotide away, making a read error possible. The DNA of the CDR3 is TGTGCCAGCAGTTTACGTGGGGTAAATCCCTACGAGCGGTACTTC. It yields the protein CASSLRGVNPYERYF. V is TRBV27 and J is TRBJ2-7; D is uncertain. CDR1 and CDR2 from the germline V gene are MNHEY and SMNVEV (reference sequence). This CDR3 spans 15 amino acids.

This clonotype has a count of ten or more. J is TRBJ2-1 and V is TRBV20-1; the D is unclear. The CDR3 is made up of 14 amino acids. The V gene's germline CDR1 is DFQATT and CDR2 SNEGSKA (reference sequence). The V gene lost 6 bases and the J gene lost 1 base, with 13 bases spanning the gap. CDR3 amino acids: CSALGTDSYNEQFF. CDR3 bases: TGCAGTGCCCTGGGAACTGATTCCTACAATGAGCAGTTCTTC.

Many counts were recorded for this clonotype. This chain uses TRBV11-3 with TRBJ2-1; no definite D call. CDR3 length: 14 residues. Trimming removed 5 bases from V and 1 base from J, with 9 bases in between. Germline V lookup: CDR1 SGHNT, CDR2 YENEEA. CDR3 sequence reads: CASSLDTSYNEQFF. CDR3 DNA: TGTGCCAGCAGCCTTGACACTTCCTACAATGAGCAGTTCTTC. Looking up the rest from reference TRBV11-3 and TRBJ2-1 gives the full variable domain: EAGVVQSPRYKIIEKKQPVAFWCNPISGHNTLYWYLQNLGQGPELLIRYENEEAVDDSQLPKDRFSAERLKGVDSTLKIQPAELGDSAVYLCASSLDTSYNEQFFGPGTRLTVL.

The chain is built from TRBV29-1 and TRBJ2-1, with D possibly called TRBD1 or TRBD2 (5 bases each). CDR1 is SQVTM, CDR2 ANQGSEA, per germline. Deletions cut 8 bases from V and 7 bases from J, with 15 bases between. The CDR3 is 12 residues long. The CDR3 DNA reads TGCAGCCTTTCGGGACCCGTTAATGAGCAGTTCTTC. It is translated as CSLSGPVNEQFF.

The chain couples TRBV30 to TRBJ1-1; 8 bases match TRBD1. CDR1 and CDR2 (germline): GTSNPN, SVGIG (reference sequence). The CDR3 extends over 13 amino acids. The V gene end was trimmed by 5 bases and the J gene end by 11 bases; junction bases not matched to a gene: 13. The CDR3 is CAWEPGQGDRAFF. CDR3 bases: TGTGCCTGGGAACCCGGACAGGGTGACCGGGCTTTCTTT.